This T cell receptor (beta chain) was recorded in a study of vaccination effects on CD4 cells after COVID-19. Study-wide context: Post-vaccine sampling took place a median of 72 days after the second dose. Study-wide points: Late post-vaccination, clones induced by infection and those induced by vaccine underwent marked clonal contraction.

Profiling relied on immunoSEQ multiplex PCR, and the TCRdb table lists in-frame clones only, not all of them. The sample consists of some 68,000 clones, about 80% of them appearing once. Before any sequencing was done, the ViraFEST assay used viral peptide pools to expand antigen-specific CD4+ T cells. CD4+ T cell isolation took place after 10 days of culture. Two-dose BNT162b2 or mRNA-1273 vaccination was given to participants. With around 9.4 ug/ml peptides and about 10 IU/ml IL-2, a few million PBMC per well were cultured. Turning to this clone: Its antigen remains unidentified.

The CDR3 loop spans 14 amino acids. Trimming pared 5 bases from V and 5 bases from J, leaving 15 bases between. Germline CDR1 is MNHEY and CDR2 is SVGEGT. The sample in question was CD4+ T cells from PBMCs cultured with HCoV-229E spike peptides, obtained after COVID-19 vaccination. The J gene is TRBJ2-5, the V gene TRBV6-2 or TRBV6-3, with D perhaps matching TRBD1 (6 bases). The source is a human donor who received a COVID-19 vaccine. CDR3 DNA sequence: TGTGCCAGCAGTCTAGGGACAATTTTGGAGACCCAGTACTTC. This sequence encodes CASSLGTILETQYF.